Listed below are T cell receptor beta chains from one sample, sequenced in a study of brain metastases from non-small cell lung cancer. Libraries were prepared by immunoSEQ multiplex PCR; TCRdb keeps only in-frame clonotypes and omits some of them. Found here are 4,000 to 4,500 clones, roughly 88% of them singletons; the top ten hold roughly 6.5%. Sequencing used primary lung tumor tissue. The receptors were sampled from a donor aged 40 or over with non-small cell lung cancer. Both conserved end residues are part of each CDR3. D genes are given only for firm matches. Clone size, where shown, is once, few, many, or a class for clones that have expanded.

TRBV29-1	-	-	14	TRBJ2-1	CSVGSGSSGRGGFF
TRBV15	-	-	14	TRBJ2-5	CATSRDLFQGTQYF
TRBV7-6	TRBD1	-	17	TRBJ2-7	CASSPRESGQGRYEQYF
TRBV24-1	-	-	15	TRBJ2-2	CATAKDGANTGELFF
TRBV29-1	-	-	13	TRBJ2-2	CSVDTGNTGELFF
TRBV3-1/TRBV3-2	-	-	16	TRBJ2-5	CASSQGRLARGETQYF
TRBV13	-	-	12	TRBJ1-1	CASSSQGTEAFF
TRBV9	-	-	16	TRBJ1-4	CASSVGWGGGNEKLFF
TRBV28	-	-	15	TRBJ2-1	CASSLRDIWANEQFF
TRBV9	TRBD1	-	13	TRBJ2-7	CASSTGQGYEQYF
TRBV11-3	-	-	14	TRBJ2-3	CASSSGAETDTQYF
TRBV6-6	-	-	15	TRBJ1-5	CASSYWGFEAQPQHF
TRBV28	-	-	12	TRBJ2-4	CASSILEGIQYF
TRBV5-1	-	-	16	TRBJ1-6	CASSLAGRSNNSPLHF
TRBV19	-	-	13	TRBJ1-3	CASSISSGNTIYF
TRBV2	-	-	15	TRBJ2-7	CASSEELNGDPGQYF
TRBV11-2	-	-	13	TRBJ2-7	CASSFDFLYEQYF
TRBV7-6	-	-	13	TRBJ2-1	CASSAGAYNEQFF
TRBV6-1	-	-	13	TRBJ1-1	CASSESRSTEAFF
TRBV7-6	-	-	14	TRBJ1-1	CASSLGGTNTEAFF
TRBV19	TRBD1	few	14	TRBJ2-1	CATKPGQGRNEQFF
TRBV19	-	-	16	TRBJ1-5	CASSTTGGGSNQPQHF
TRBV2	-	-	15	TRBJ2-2	CASRSKSGYTGELFF
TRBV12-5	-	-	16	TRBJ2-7	CASAQGAGIYSYEQYF
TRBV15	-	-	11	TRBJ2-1	CATSILSEQFF
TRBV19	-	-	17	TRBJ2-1	CASSIGFLRQGGNEQFF
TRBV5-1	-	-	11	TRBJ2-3	CASRERDTQYF
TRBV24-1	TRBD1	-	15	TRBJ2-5	CATSDLGQGQETQYF
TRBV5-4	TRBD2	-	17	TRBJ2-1	CASSLSWGLAANNEQFF
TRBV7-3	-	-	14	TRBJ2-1	CASNAGSSYNEQFF
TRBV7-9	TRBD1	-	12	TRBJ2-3	CASSYTGEIWYF
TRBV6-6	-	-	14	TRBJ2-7	CASSPGTSRYEQYF
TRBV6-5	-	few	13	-	CASTRGAAYEQYF
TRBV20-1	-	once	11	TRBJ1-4	CSASINEKLFF
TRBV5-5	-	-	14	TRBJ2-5	CASSWGGGAETQYF
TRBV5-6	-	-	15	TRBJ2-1	CASSLVASSYNEQFF
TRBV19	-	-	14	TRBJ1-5	CASSIAGLNQPQHF
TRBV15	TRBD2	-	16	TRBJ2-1	CATSRGGLAEYNEQFF
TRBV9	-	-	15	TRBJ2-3	CASSAQGGPPDTQYF
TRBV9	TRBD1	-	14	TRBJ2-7	CASSIGGDRGEQYF
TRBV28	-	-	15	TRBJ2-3	CASSLTGAPTDTQYF
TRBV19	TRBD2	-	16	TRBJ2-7	CASSMSGGRLGYEQYF
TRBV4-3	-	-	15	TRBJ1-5	CASSQDRGLGQPQHF
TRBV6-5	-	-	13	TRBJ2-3	CAGRYSGTDTQYF
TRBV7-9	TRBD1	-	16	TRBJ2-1	CASSLGTGGRRDEQFF
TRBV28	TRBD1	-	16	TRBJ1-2	CTSRLEQGRDRARYTF
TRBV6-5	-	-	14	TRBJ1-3	CASSFGSSGNTIYF
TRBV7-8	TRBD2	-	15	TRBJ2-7	CASRPPGLATGTQYF
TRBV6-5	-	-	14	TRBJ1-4	CASRTASTNEKLFF
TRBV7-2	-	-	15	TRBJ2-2	CASSFSGSNTGELFF
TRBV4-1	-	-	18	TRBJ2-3	CASSQEGGQFLSTDTQYF
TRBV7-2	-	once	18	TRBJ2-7	CASSFFLRGSARSYEQYF
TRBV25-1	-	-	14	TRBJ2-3	CASSEPSGIPTQYF
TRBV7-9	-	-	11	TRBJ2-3	CASLGGDTQYF
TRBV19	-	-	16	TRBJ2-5	CASSTRQLVHQETQYF
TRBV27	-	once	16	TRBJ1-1	CASSFIGEGVNTEAFF
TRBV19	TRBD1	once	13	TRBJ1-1	CASSSGTVSEAFF
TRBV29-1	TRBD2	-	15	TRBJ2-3	CSVGSLAGPTDTQYF